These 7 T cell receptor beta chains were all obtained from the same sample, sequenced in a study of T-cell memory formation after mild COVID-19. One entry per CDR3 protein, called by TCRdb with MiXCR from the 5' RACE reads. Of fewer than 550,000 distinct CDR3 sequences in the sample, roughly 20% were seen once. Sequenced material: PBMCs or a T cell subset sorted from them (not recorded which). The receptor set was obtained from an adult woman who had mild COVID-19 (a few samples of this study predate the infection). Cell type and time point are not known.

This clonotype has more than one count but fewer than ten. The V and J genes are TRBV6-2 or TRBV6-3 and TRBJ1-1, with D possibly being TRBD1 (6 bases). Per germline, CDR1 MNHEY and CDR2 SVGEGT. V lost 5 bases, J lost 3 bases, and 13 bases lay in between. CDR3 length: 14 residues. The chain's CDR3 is CASSRGFGDTEAFF. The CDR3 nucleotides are TGTGCCAGCAGTAGGGGGTTCGGGGACACTGAAGCTTTCTTT.

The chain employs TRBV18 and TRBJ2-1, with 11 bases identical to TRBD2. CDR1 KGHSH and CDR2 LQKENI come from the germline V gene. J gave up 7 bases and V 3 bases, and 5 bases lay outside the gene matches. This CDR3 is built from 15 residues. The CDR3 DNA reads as TGTGCCAGCTCACCTATGACTAGCGGGGCAAATGAGCAGTTCTTC. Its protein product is CASSPMTSGANEQFF.

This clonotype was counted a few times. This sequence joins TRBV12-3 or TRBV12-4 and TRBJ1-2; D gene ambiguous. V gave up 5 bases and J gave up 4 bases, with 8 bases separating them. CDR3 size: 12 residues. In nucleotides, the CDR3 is TGTGCCAGCAGTCTCCCGACCTATGGCTACACCTTC. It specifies CASSLPTYGYTF.

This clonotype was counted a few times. The CDR3 DNA sequence: TGTGCCAGCAGTTTGGGAGGAAGAAGGGCTAACTATGGCTACACCTTC. Protein product: CASSLGGRRANYGYTF. The chain is built from TRBV12-3 or TRBV12-4 and TRBJ1-2; D gene ambiguous. The V end lost 3 bases, the J end lost 0 bases, and 14 bases lay between the germline ends. This CDR3 comprises 16 residues.

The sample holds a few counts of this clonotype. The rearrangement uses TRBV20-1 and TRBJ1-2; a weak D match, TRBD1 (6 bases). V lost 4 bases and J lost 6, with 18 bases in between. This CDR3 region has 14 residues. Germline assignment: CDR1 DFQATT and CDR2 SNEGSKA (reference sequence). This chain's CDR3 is CSATPTGWAHGYTF. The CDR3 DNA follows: TGCAGTGCTACGCCTACAGGGTGGGCTCATGGCTACACCTTC.

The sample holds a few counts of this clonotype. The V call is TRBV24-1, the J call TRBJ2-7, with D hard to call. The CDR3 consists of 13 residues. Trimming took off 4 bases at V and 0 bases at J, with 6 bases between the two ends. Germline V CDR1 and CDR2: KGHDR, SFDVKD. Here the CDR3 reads CATSERRSYEQYF. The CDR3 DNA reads TGTGCCACCAGTGAGCGGCGCTCCTACGAGCAGTACTTC.

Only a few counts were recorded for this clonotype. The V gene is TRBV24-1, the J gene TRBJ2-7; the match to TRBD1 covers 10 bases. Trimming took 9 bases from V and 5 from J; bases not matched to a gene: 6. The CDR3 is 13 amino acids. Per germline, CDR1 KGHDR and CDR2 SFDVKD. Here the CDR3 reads CATGPGTGDEQYF. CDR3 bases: TGTGCCACCGGACCTGGGACAGGGGACGAGCAGTACTTC.